This is a list of T cell receptor beta chains from one sample in a study of blood T cell repertoires in COVID-19. Profiled with immunoSEQ multiplex PCR; TCRdb holds only in-frame clones, not every one. The sample contains approximately 46,000 clones, about four fifths of which appear only once. Sequencing was done on a sample of peripheral blood. The receptors were sampled from a woman at least 80 years old with COVID-19, enrolled during active disease. Both conserved end residues are part of each CDR3. The D gene is left open where the match is weak. A clone size is listed for some rows: how often the clone was seen (once, few, many), or a class if it is expanded.

j_gene: TRBJ1-1
abundance: NA
d_gene: TRBD1
v_gene: TRBV5-1
CDR3aa: CASRATGVRSTEAFF
CDR3nt: TGCGCCAGCAGAGCAACAGGGGTGAGGAGCACTGAAGCTTTCTTT

j_gene: TRBJ2-1
abundance: NA
d_gene: TRBD2
v_gene: TRBV5-4
CDR3aa: CASSPGLAGINEQFF
CDR3nt: TGTGCCAGCAGCCCGGGACTAGCGGGGATCAATGAGCAGTTCTTC

j_gene: TRBJ2-7
abundance: few
d_gene: NA
v_gene: TRBV2
CDR3aa: CASSYSAYEQYF
CDR3nt: TGTGCCAGCAGTTACTCCGCCTACGAGCAGTACTTC

j_gene: TRBJ2-7
abundance: NA
d_gene: NA
v_gene: TRBV28
CDR3aa: CASSPGAETYEQYF
CDR3nt: TGTGCCAGCAGCCCCGGCGCGGAGACCTACGAGCAGTACTTC

j_gene: TRBJ2-2
abundance: NA
d_gene: NA
v_gene: TRBV2
CDR3aa: CASREAAYTGELFF
CDR3nt: TGTGCCAGCAGGGAGGCGGCATACACCGGGGAGCTGTTTTTT

j_gene: TRBJ2-7
abundance: once
d_gene: TRBD1
v_gene: TRBV29-1
CDR3aa: CSVKQGVYEQYF
CDR3nt: TGCAGCGTTAAACAGGGGGTCTACGAGCAGTACTTC

j_gene: TRBJ2-1
abundance: NA
d_gene: TRBD2
v_gene: TRBV25-1
CDR3aa: CASSPPGTSGNEQFF
CDR3nt: TGTGCCAGCAGTCCTCCCGGGACTAGCGGCAATGAGCAGTTCTTC

j_gene: TRBJ1-1
abundance: few
d_gene: NA
v_gene: TRBV10-3
CDR3aa: CAISERRHSNTEAFF
CDR3nt: TGTGCCATCAGTGAGAGGAGGCACTCGAACACTGAAGCTTTCTTT

j_gene: TRBJ1-5
abundance: NA
d_gene: TRBD1
v_gene: TRBV19
CDR3aa: CASSPDRVSNQPQHF
CDR3nt: TGTGCCAGTAGTCCGGACAGGGTTAGCAATCAGCCCCAGCATTTT

j_gene: TRBJ1-1
abundance: NA
d_gene: NA
v_gene: TRBV27
CDR3aa: CASRIKPGHPIEAFF
CDR3nt: TGTGCCAGCAGAATTAAACCGGGACACCCGATAGAAGCTTTCTTT

j_gene: TRBJ2-1
abundance: NA
d_gene: TRBD1
v_gene: TRBV18
CDR3aa: CASSLGQGIYNEQFF
CDR3nt: TGTGCCAGCTCACTGGGACAGGGGATCTACAATGAGCAGTTCTTC

j_gene: TRBJ2-5
abundance: NA
d_gene: TRBD2
v_gene: TRBV2
CDR3aa: CASRRLAGDEETQYF
CDR3nt: TGTGCCAGCAGACGACTAGCGGGAGACGAAGAGACCCAGTACTTC

j_gene: TRBJ1-5
abundance: NA
d_gene: NA
v_gene: TRBV6-1
CDR3aa: CASSEVGYSNQPQHF
CDR3nt: TGTGCCAGCAGTGAAGTCGGTTATAGCAATCAGCCCCAGCATTTT

j_gene: TRBJ2-5
abundance: NA
d_gene: NA
v_gene: TRBV19
CDR3aa: CASSIRTTGSKETQYF
CDR3nt: TGTGCCAGTAGTATACGGACTACCGGGAGTAAAGAGACCCAGTACTTC

j_gene: TRBJ2-7
abundance: NA
d_gene: TRBD1
v_gene: TRBV27
CDR3aa: CASSLAGQGMYEQYF
CDR3nt: TGTGCCAGCAGTTTAGCGGGACAGGGGATGTACGAGCAGTACTTC

j_gene: TRBJ1-2
abundance: once
d_gene: TRBD1
v_gene: TRBV7-2
CDR3aa: CASSTGTGGFGGYTF
CDR3nt: TGTGCCAGCAGCACAGGGACAGGGGGCTTTGGTGGCTACACCTTC

j_gene: TRBJ2-3
abundance: NA
d_gene: TRBD2
v_gene: TRBV9
CDR3aa: CASSAGASGSADTQYF
CDR3nt: TGTGCCAGCAGCGCCGGGGCTAGCGGGAGTGCAGATACGCAGTATTTT

j_gene: TRBJ2-1
abundance: NA
d_gene: TRBD2
v_gene: TRBV29-1
CDR3aa: CSTRTSGRAGNEQFF
CDR3nt: TGCAGCACCCGGACTAGCGGGAGGGCGGGAAATGAGCAGTTCTTC

j_gene: TRBJ1-1
abundance: few
d_gene: TRBD1
v_gene: TRBV2
CDR3aa: CASITQGGMNTEAFF
CDR3nt: TGTGCCAGCATTACCCAGGGGGGAATGAACACTGAAGCTTTCTTT

j_gene: TRBJ1-5
abundance: NA
d_gene: TRBD1
v_gene: TRBV6-5
CDR3aa: CASSQGAGRQPQHF
CDR3nt: TGTGCCAGCAGTCAGGGGGCAGGTAGACAGCCCCAGCATTTT

j_gene: TRBJ1-2
abundance: NA
d_gene: NA
v_gene: TRBV24-1
CDR3aa: CATSDSGAGVYGYTF
CDR3nt: TGTGCCACCAGTGATTCGGGTGCGGGGGTCTATGGCTACACCTTC

j_gene: TRBJ2-7
abundance: NA
d_gene: TRBD2
v_gene: TRBV3-1/TRBV3-2
CDR3aa: CASSLAGISYEQYF
CDR3nt: TGTGCCAGCTCTCTAGCGGGAATTTCCTACGAGCAGTACTTC

j_gene: TRBJ2-1
abundance: NA
d_gene: TRBD2
v_gene: TRBV19
CDR3aa: CASSIRFDGTRGIKQFF
CDR3nt: TGTGCCAGTAGTATACGTTTTGATGGGACTAGGGGAATCAAGCAGTTCTTC

j_gene: TRBJ2-7
abundance: once
d_gene: TRBD1
v_gene: TRBV24-1
CDR3aa: CATSDGDREYF
CDR3nt: TGTGCCACCAGTGATGGGGACAGGGAGTACTTC

j_gene: TRBJ1-4
abundance: NA
d_gene: TRBD1
v_gene: TRBV5-6
CDR3aa: CASSSNRGKLFF
CDR3nt: TGTGCCAGCAGCTCAAACAGGGGAAAACTGTTTTTT

j_gene: TRBJ1-1
abundance: NA
d_gene: NA
v_gene: TRBV6-5
CDR3aa: CASSSGFEAFF
CDR3nt: TGTGCCAGCAGTTCGGGTTTTGAAGCTTTCTTT

j_gene: TRBJ2-2
abundance: NA
d_gene: NA
v_gene: TRBV5-4
CDR3aa: CASSLVGQGRTGELFF
CDR3nt: TGTGCCAGCAGCTTGGTCGGTCAGGGAAGGACCGGGGAGCTGTTTTTT

j_gene: TRBJ2-1
abundance: NA
d_gene: TRBD2
v_gene: TRBV27
CDR3aa: CASSFSGSYNEQFF
CDR3nt: TGTGCCAGCAGTTTTAGCGGGAGTTACAATGAGCAGTTCTTC

j_gene: TRBJ2-1
abundance: NA
d_gene: NA
v_gene: TRBV18
CDR3aa: CASRQQGPSMDNEQFF
CDR3nt: TGTGCCAGCCGTCAACAGGGACCCTCAATGGACAATGAGCAGTTCTTC

j_gene: TRBJ1-6
abundance: NA
d_gene: NA
v_gene: TRBV9
CDR3aa: CASSAQTQGWNSPLHF
CDR3nt: TGTGCCAGCAGCGCACAGACCCAGGGATGGAATTCACCCCTCCACTTT

j_gene: TRBJ2-4
abundance: few
d_gene: NA
v_gene: TRBV21-1
CDR3aa: CASSKGLYWAVIQYF
CDR3nt: TGTGCCAGCAGCAAAGGTTTGTACTGGGCCGTCATTCAGTACTTC

j_gene: TRBJ2-2
abundance: once
d_gene: TRBD2
v_gene: TRBV5-1
CDR3aa: CASRAGVNTGELFF
CDR3nt: TGCGCCAGCAGGGCGGGAGTGAACACCGGGGAGCTGTTTTTT

j_gene: TRBJ1-2
abundance: NA
d_gene: NA
v_gene: TRBV7-9
CDR3aa: CALRRGLVYGYTF
CDR3nt: TGTGCCTTGCGGCGGGGGTTGGTCTATGGCTACACCTTC

j_gene: TRBJ2-7
abundance: NA
d_gene: NA
v_gene: TRBV9
CDR3aa: CASSVDPRASGDHYEQYF
CDR3nt: TGTGCCAGCAGCGTAGACCCCAGGGCTTCGGGGGACCACTACGAGCAGTACTTC

j_gene: TRBJ2-7
abundance: NA
d_gene: TRBD2
v_gene: TRBV9
CDR3aa: CASSVVGGGPDEQYF
CDR3nt: TGTGCCAGCAGCGTAGTGGGCGGGGGGCCCGACGAGCAGTACTTC

j_gene: TRBJ2-1
abundance: NA
d_gene: TRBD1
v_gene: TRBV27
CDR3aa: CASNPQGQVYNEQFF
CDR3nt: TGTGCCAGCAACCCTCAGGGACAGGTATACAATGAGCAGTTCTTC

j_gene: TRBJ2-7
abundance: few
d_gene: NA
v_gene: TRBV2
CDR3aa: CASSEGRVYEQYF
CDR3nt: TGTGCCAGCAGTGAGGGCAGGGTGTACGAGCAGTACTTC

j_gene: TRBJ2-1
abundance: NA
d_gene: NA
v_gene: TRBV19
CDR3aa: CGVGSYNEQFF
CDR3nt: TGTGGCGTCGGCTCCTACAATGAGCAGTTCTTC

j_gene: TRBJ2-3
abundance: once
d_gene: TRBD2
v_gene: TRBV27
CDR3aa: CASSLGPGLAGGPSTDTQYF
CDR3nt: TGTGCCAGCAGTTTAGGCCCCGGGCTAGCGGGAGGACCTAGCACAGATACGCAGTATTTT

j_gene: TRBJ2-7
abundance: NA
d_gene: TRBD2
v_gene: TRBV18
CDR3aa: CASSPTSGSSEQYF
CDR3nt: TGTGCCAGCTCGCCCACTAGCGGGAGCTCCGAGCAGTACTTC

j_gene: TRBJ2-5
abundance: NA
d_gene: TRBD1
v_gene: TRBV29-1
CDR3aa: CSADRGGETQYF
CDR3nt: TGCAGCGCGGACAGGGGTGGGGAGACCCAGTACTTC

j_gene: TRBJ1-6
abundance: NA
d_gene: TRBD1
v_gene: TRBV30
CDR3aa: CAWTGGSYNSPLHF
CDR3nt: TGTGCCTGGACAGGGGGCTCCTATAATTCACCCCTCCACTTT

j_gene: TRBJ1-1
abundance: NA
d_gene: NA
v_gene: TRBV9
CDR3aa: CASSKKELNTEAFF
CDR3nt: TGTGCCAGCAGCAAGAAGGAGTTAAACACTGAAGCTTTCTTT

j_gene: TRBJ2-1
abundance: NA
d_gene: TRBD2
v_gene: TRBV3-1/TRBV3-2
CDR3aa: CASGAGGNEQFF
CDR3nt: TGTGCCAGCGGGGCGGGAGGTAATGAGCAGTTCTTC

j_gene: TRBJ2-1
abundance: NA
d_gene: TRBD2
v_gene: TRBV11-3
CDR3aa: CASSHTRTSGYNEQFF
CDR3nt: TGTGCCAGCAGCCACACGAGGACTAGCGGATACAATGAGCAGTTCTTC

j_gene: TRBJ2-7
abundance: NA
d_gene: NA
v_gene: TRBV11-1
CDR3aa: CASSWEDEQYF
CDR3nt: TGTGCCAGCTCCTGGGAGGACGAGCAGTACTTC

j_gene: TRBJ2-3
abundance: NA
d_gene: TRBD2
v_gene: TRBV28
CDR3aa: CASSPGTSGRPDTQYF
CDR3nt: TGTGCCAGCAGTCCTGGGACTAGCGGGAGACCAGATACGCAGTATTTT

j_gene: TRBJ2-1
abundance: NA
d_gene: TRBD2
v_gene: TRBV24-1
CDR3aa: CATSDFRASGGNEQFF
CDR3nt: TGTGCCACCAGTGATTTTAGGGCTAGCGGGGGCAATGAGCAGTTCTTC

j_gene: TRBJ2-3
abundance: NA
d_gene: NA
v_gene: TRBV7-9
CDR3aa: CASSFTGRSTDTQYF
CDR3nt: TGTGCCAGCAGCTTCACAGGAAGAAGCACAGATACGCAGTATTTT

j_gene: TRBJ1-1
abundance: once
d_gene: NA
v_gene: TRBV5-6
CDR3aa: CASSLGVIGGGSTAFF
CDR3nt: TGTGCCAGCAGCTTGGGGGTAATTGGGGGCGGTTCCACGGCTTTCTTT

j_gene: TRBJ1-4
abundance: NA
d_gene: NA
v_gene: TRBV10-3
CDR3aa: CAISDGRGEKLFF
CDR3nt: TGTGCCATCAGTGATGGAAGAGGGGAAAAACTGTTTTTT

j_gene: TRBJ2-7
abundance: NA
d_gene: NA
v_gene: TRBV9
CDR3aa: CASSVDSGPYEQYF
CDR3nt: TGTGCCAGCAGCGTCGACTCGGGTCCCTACGAGCAGTACTTC

j_gene: TRBJ2-7
abundance: few
d_gene: TRBD2
v_gene: TRBV27
CDR3aa: CASSSTSGNYEQYF
CDR3nt: TGTGCCAGCAGTTCCACTAGCGGAAATTACGAGCAGTACTTC

j_gene: TRBJ2-3
abundance: NA
d_gene: NA
v_gene: TRBV12-3/TRBV12-4
CDR3aa: CASSPRPTDTQYF
CDR3nt: TGTGCCAGCAGTCCTAGACCCACAGATACGCAGTATTTT

j_gene: TRBJ1-1
abundance: NA
d_gene: TRBD1
v_gene: TRBV19
CDR3aa: CASSPGQEGNTEAFF
CDR3nt: TGTGCCAGTAGTCCGGGACAGGAGGGTAACACTGAAGCTTTCTTT

j_gene: TRBJ2-7
abundance: NA
d_gene: TRBD2
v_gene: TRBV19
CDR3aa: CASSTRPSGSPYEQYF
CDR3nt: TGTGCCAGTAGTACCCGCCCGAGCGGGAGTCCCTACGAGCAGTACTTC

j_gene: TRBJ2-3
abundance: hyperexpanded
d_gene: NA
v_gene: TRBV4-1
CDR3aa: CASSQFSGTTDTQYF
CDR3nt: TGCGCCAGCAGCCAATTTAGCGGAACCACAGATACGCAGTATTTT

j_gene: TRBJ2-5
abundance: NA
d_gene: NA
v_gene: TRBV5-6
CDR3aa: CASSLVQGGQETQYF
CDR3nt: TGTGCCAGCAGCTTGGTACAGGGCGGTCAAGAGACCCAGTACTTC

j_gene: TRBJ2-7
abundance: NA
d_gene: NA
v_gene: TRBV2
CDR3aa: CASMRRDVSAGEQYF
CDR3nt: TGTGCCAGCATGCGGCGGGACGTTAGTGCAGGCGAGCAGTACTTC